The clone carrying this T cell receptor beta chain appeared a single time. The sample comes from a study of blood T cell repertoires in COVID-19. Study in general: Samples taken during acute and convalescent COVID-19 were collected in the United States, Italy and Spain. Nucleic acid was either cDNA or gDNA, and it came from T cells, B-cell-depleted T cells, or PBMCs.

Germline V gives CDR1 MGHRA, CDR2 YSYEKL. This CDR3 contains 13 residues. The ends were cut back, 8 bases at V and 1 base at J, with 10 bases in the middle. The method was immunoSEQ multiplex PCR; TCRdb's version includes in-frame clones alone and lacks a portion of them. The sample gives 230,000 or so clones, 88% of which show up once; roughly 14% is in the top ten. This sequence was found in a woman aged 45-59 years with acute COVID-19. This sequence joins TRBV4-1 and TRBJ2-3; maybe TRBD2 (5 bases). The specimen was PBMCs or T cells enriched from blood (not recorded which). The CDR3 nucleotides read TGCGCCAGCGGGAGTAGCGGCACAGATACGCAGTATTTT. Translation: CASGSSGTDTQYF.